Below, 23 T cell receptor beta chains from the same sample are listed, as sequenced in a study of T cell changes during pregnancy in multiple sclerosis. Assay: immunoSEQ multiplex PCR; the TCRdb copy retains only in-frame clones and omits some. The table includes 100,000 or so clones, approximately 93% detected once. The sample was peripheral blood, taken after pregnancy. The receptor set was obtained from a female donor with multiple sclerosis, enrolled in a pregnancy study.

The chain recombines TRBV28 with TRBJ2-1; TRBD2 matches 10 bases. Trimming at V came to 5 bases and at J to 12 bases, leaving 16 bases not matched to a gene. CDR3 length: 16 amino acids. Germline lookup yields CDR1 MDHEN and CDR2 SYDVKM. Written as DNA, the CDR3 is TGTGCCAGCAGTCCCCACTTAGCGGGAGGAGGCCAATGGCAGTTCTTC. It codes for CASSPHLAGGGQWQFF.

The V gene is TRBV2, the J gene TRBJ1-1; 8 bases are shared with TRBD1. Germline V CDR1 and CDR2: SNHLY, FYNNEI. J lost 1 base, V lost 5 bases, and 6 bases had no gene match. The CDR3 contains 15 residues. The DNA for the CDR3 is TGTGCCAGCAGTCGAAGGACAGGGTGGAACACTGAAGCTTTCTTT. Protein: CASSRRTGWNTEAFF.

V and J are TRBV29-1 and TRBJ2-1, with D perhaps matching TRBD2 (6 bases). V gave up 2 bases and J gave up 1 base, with 9 bases separating them. The CDR3 totals 14 residues. CDR1 is SQVTM, CDR2 ANQGSEA, per germline. The CDR3 spells CSVERGESYNEQFF. The CDR3 DNA is TGCAGCGTTGAACGCGGGGAGTCCTACAATGAGCAGTTCTTC.

The chain links TRBV7-9 to TRBJ1-2, with 7 bases aligning to TRBD1. The CDR3 runs 15 residues. The junction had 9 bases not matched to a gene; V was cut back by 2 bases and J by 6 bases. CDR1 and CDR2 (germline): SEHNR, FQNEAQ (reference sequence). The CDR3 DNA sequence: TGTGCCAGCAGCTTAACCCCACACAGGGGTGATGGCTACACCTTC. Protein: CASSLTPHRGDGYTF.

This sequence joins TRBV18 and TRBJ1-2; no definite D call. CDR3 length: 14 residues. Germline CDR1 and CDR2: KGHSH and LQKENI. V was shortened by 8 bases and J by 1 base, with 14 bases between the two germline ends. CDR3 in DNA: TGTGCCAGCGCTGCGAGGCGGAATAACTATGGCTACACCTTC. It translates to CASAARRNNYGYTF.

This chain connects TRBV4-2 to TRBJ2-3; a weak D match, TRBD2 (6 bases). The germline CDR1 and CDR2 sequences are LGHNA and YNFKEQ. Trimming stripped 1 base from V and 0 bases from J, with 17 bases between. The CDR3 has 18 amino acids. CDR3: CASSQVLNSGRSTDTQYF. CDR3 DNA sequence: TGTGCCAGCAGCCAAGTTTTAAATAGCGGCCGAAGCACAGATACGCAGTATTTT.

The chain employs TRBV7-9 and TRBJ2-3; the match to TRBD2 covers 7 bases. The CDR3 has 16 amino acids. With V trimmed by 5 bases and J by 3 bases, 11 bases remained unmatched. CDR1 is SEHNR, CDR2 FQNEAQ, per germline (reference sequence). The CDR3 loop is CASSPHAGVSTDTQYF. The CDR3 DNA reads as TGTGCCAGCAGCCCCCACGCGGGAGTGTCAACAGATACGCAGTATTTT.

The J gene is TRBJ2-7, the V gene TRBV19; 9 bases agree with TRBD2. Germline values: CDR1 LNHDA, CDR2 SQIVND (reference sequence). The CDR3 is 14 amino acids. Losses at the gene ends were 3 bases for V and 2 bases for J; bases not matched to a gene: 2. CDR3 bases: TGTGCCAGTAGTATGACTAGCGGTACCTACGAGCAGTACTTC. Translating it yields CASSMTSGTYEQYF.

V gene TRBV7-8 combines with J gene TRBJ1-1; the D is unclear. The CDR3 covers 14 residues. Germline CDR1 is SGHVS and CDR2 is FQNEAQ. Trimming removed 2 bases at V and 3 bases at J, with 10 bases between. CDR3 protein: CASSLSRDYTEAFF. The CDR3 coding sequence is TGTGCCAGCAGCTTATCTCGGGATTACACTGAAGCTTTCTTT.

This clone was recorded only once. The rearrangement links TRBV7-8 to TRBJ2-1, with 10 bases aligning to TRBD2. Trimming took 3 bases from V and 1 from J; bases not matched to a gene: 0. This CDR3 has 15 residues. Germline CDR1 reads SGHVS; CDR2 reads FQNEAQ. The DNA for the CDR3 is TGTGCCAGCAGCTTTAGCGGGAGGTCCTACAATGAGCAGTTCTTC. It yields the protein CASSFSGRSYNEQFF.

The chain combines TRBV27 with TRBJ2-5, with 7 bases aligning to TRBD2. CDR3 length: 17 residues. Germline values: CDR1 MNHEY, CDR2 SMNVEV (reference sequence). Losses at the gene ends were 5 bases for V and 1 base for J; bases not matched to a gene: 13. DNA of the CDR3: TGTGCCAGCAGTACTACGGGGGGACGAACCTCCCAAGAGACCCAGTACTTC. This codes for CASSTTGGRTSQETQYF.

This clone appeared once. This chain joins TRBV4-2 and TRBJ2-1; 15 bases match TRBD2. Per the germline V gene, CDR1 is LGHNA and CDR2 is YNFKEQ. The CDR3 length is 15 residues. V was clipped by 4 bases and J by 12 bases; unmatched bases: 7. CDR3 in DNA: TGTGCCAGCAGCCGCGGGACTAGCGGGAGGCCGACGCAGTTCTTC. It codes for CASSRGTSGRPTQFF.

This sequence joins TRBV11-1 and TRBJ2-2, with 7 bases that match TRBD1. The CDR3 contains 17 residues. Germline CDR1 is SGHAT and CDR2 is FQDESV (reference sequence). Losses at the gene ends were 4 bases for V and 6 bases for J; bases not matched to a gene: 14. The CDR3 sequence is CASSYNRGIGAAGELFF. DNA for the CDR3: TGTGCCAGCAGCTATAACAGGGGTATCGGAGCTGCCGGGGAGCTGTTTTTT.

The rearrangement joins TRBV2 to TRBJ2-7, with 8 bases matching TRBD1. Germline-derived CDR1 and CDR2 are SNHLY and FYNNEI. The V segment lost 10 bases and the J segment 4 bases; nucleotides outside the gene matches: 6. The CDR3 length is 12 residues. The CDR3 here is CATRTGRYEQYF. The CDR3 region has the DNA TGTGCCACCCGGACAGGGCGGTACGAGCAGTACTTC.

The chain couples TRBV6-1 to TRBJ2-2, with 10 bases matching TRBD1. This CDR3 contains 15 residues. The V and J ends lost 5 bases and 5 bases, in that order; junction bases with no gene match: 5. The germline CDR1 and CDR2 sequences are MNHNS and SASEGT. CDR3 DNA: TGTGCCAGCAGTCTGGACAGGGGGAGAACCGGGGAGCTGTTTTTT. This translates into CASSLDRGRTGELFF.

V and J are TRBV4-3 and TRBJ1-1; D gene uncertain. The ends were cut back, 0 bases at V and 8 bases at J, with 10 bases in the middle. The CDR3 is made up of 13 amino acids. Germline CDR1 reads LGHNA; CDR2 reads YSLEER. In DNA, the CDR3 is TGCGCCAGCAGCCAAGAGGGCCGCAGAGAAGCTTTCTTT. Protein: CASSQEGRREAFF.

This rearrangement joins TRBV4-3 to TRBJ2-3, with D possibly TRBD2 on 6 matching bases. This CDR3 has 14 residues. Trimming pared 0 bases from V and 9 bases from J, leaving 13 bases between. Germline CDR1 LGHNA, CDR2 YSLEER. The CDR3 protein is CASSQERGGRTQYF. In nucleotides, the CDR3 is TGCGCCAGCAGCCAAGAAAGGGGAGGAAGAACGCAGTATTTT.

The chain couples TRBV5-4 to TRBJ2-2; 14 bases map to TRBD2. Germline assignment: CDR1 SGHNT and CDR2 YYREEE (reference sequence). CDR3 length: 16 amino acids. The V segment lost 3 bases and the J segment 5 bases; nucleotides outside the gene matches: 3. CDR3 sequence: CASSSGLAGGTGELFF. In nucleotides, the CDR3 is TGTGCCAGCAGCTCAGGACTAGCGGGAGGAACCGGGGAGCTGTTTTTT.

The chain carries TRBV7-2 and TRBJ2-7; the match to TRBD2 covers 10 bases. This CDR3 is 19 amino acids long. The trim removed 2 bases at V and 2 bases at J, leaving 15 bases unmatched. Germline V gene lookup returns CDR1 SGHTA and CDR2 FQGNSA. The CDR3 spells CASSLTGLAGASNTYEQYF. Written as DNA, the CDR3 is TGTGCCAGCAGCTTAACTGGGCTAGCGGGAGCTTCCAATACCTACGAGCAGTACTTC. Together with reference TRBV7-2 and TRBJ2-7, the CDR3 gives the full variable domain: GAGVSQSPSNKVTEKGKDVELRCDPISGHTALYWYRQSLGQGLEFLIYFQGNSAPDKSGLPSDRFSAERTGGSVSTLTIQRTQQEDSAVYLCASSLTGLAGASNTYEQYFGPGTRLTVT.

This clone was found a few times. The chain couples TRBV9 to TRBJ2-5; D is unresolved. Trimming took off 0 bases at V and 4 bases at J, with 4 bases between the two ends. This CDR3 region has 12 residues. Germline V gene sequence: CDR1 SGDLS, CDR2 YYNGEE. In DNA form, the CDR3 reads TGTGCCAGCAGCGTAGCCGGAGAGACCCAGTACTTC. As protein: CASSVAGETQYF.

The rearrangement uses TRBV19 and TRBJ2-5, with TRBD2 identical over 11 bases. This CDR3 spans 16 amino acids. Per the germline V gene, CDR1 is LNHDA and CDR2 is SQIVND (reference sequence). The junction had 5 bases not matched to a gene; V was cut back by 3 bases and J by 2 bases. CDR3 sequence: CASSIGGTSGQETQYF. The CDR3 DNA follows: TGTGCCAGTAGTATTGGAGGGACTAGCGGTCAAGAGACCCAGTACTTC.

This clone was seen a few times. This chain connects TRBV7-2 to TRBJ1-2; D gene ambiguous. Germline assignment: CDR1 SGHTA and CDR2 FQGNSA. CDR3 length: 14 residues. The V and J ends lost 1 base and 1 base respectively, with 7 bases between them. The CDR3 here is CASSLGAHNYGYTF. The CDR3 coding sequence is TGTGCCAGCAGCTTAGGCGCCCATAACTATGGCTACACCTTC. The full variable domain, rest sourced from reference TRBV7-2 and TRBJ1-2, is GAGVSQSPSNKVTEKGKDVELRCDPISGHTALYWYRQSLGQGLEFLIYFQGNSAPDKSGLPSDRFSAERTGGSVSTLTIQRTQQEDSAVYLCASSLGAHNYGYTFGSGTRLTVV.

This chain links TRBV7-9 with TRBJ2-1, with 10 bases matching TRBD2. The germline CDR1 and CDR2 sequences are SEHNR and FQNEAQ (reference sequence). J gave up 12 bases and V 2 bases, and 10 bases lay outside the gene matches. This CDR3 comprises 15 residues. This CDR3 is CASSLRASGSYGQFF. DNA of the CDR3: TGTGCCAGCAGCTTACGGGCTAGCGGGAGTTATGGGCAGTTCTTC.